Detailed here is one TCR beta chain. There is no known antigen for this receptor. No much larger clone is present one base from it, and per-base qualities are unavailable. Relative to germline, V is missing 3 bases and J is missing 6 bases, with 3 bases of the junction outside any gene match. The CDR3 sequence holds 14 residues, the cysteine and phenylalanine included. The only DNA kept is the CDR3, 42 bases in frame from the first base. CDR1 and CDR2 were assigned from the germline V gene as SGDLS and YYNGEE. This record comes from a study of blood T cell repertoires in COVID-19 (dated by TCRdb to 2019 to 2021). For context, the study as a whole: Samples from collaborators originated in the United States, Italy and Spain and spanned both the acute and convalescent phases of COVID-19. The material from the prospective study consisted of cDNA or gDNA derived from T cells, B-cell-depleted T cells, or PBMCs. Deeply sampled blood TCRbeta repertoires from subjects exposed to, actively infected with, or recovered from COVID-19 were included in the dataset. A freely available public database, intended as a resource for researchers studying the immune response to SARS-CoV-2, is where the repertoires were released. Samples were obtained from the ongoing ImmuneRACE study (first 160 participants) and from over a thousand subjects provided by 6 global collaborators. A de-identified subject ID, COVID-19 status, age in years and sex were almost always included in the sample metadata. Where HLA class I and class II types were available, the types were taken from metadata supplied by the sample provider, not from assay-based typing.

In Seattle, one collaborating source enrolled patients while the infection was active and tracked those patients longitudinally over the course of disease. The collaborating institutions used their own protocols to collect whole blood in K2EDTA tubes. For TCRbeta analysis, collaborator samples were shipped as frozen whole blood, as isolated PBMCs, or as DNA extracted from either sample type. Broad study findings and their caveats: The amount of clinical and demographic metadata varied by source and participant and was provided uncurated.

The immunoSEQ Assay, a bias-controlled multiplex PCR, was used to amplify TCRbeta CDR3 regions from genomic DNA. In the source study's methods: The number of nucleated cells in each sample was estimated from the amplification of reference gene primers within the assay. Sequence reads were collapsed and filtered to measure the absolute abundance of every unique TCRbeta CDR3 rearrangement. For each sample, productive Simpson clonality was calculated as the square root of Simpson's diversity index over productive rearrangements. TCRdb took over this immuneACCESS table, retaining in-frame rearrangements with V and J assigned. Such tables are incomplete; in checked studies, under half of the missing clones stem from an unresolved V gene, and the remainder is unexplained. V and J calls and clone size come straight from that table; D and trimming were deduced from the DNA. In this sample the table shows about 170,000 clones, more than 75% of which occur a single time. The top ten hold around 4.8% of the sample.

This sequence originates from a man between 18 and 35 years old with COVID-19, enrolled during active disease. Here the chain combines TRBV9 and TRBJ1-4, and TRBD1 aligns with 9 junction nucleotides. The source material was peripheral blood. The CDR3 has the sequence CASSATGGDEKLFF. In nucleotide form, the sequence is TGTGCCAGCAGCGCCACAGGGGGCGATGAAAAACTGTTTTTT.